The sequence of this TCR beta chain was determined in a study of beta chain features in type 1 diabetes. Points from the study as a whole: Patients with Type 1 diabetes showed moderately but significantly shorter TCRB CDR3s in all four CD4+ subsets. The naive, central memory and Treg TCRB repertoires looked more alike in patients than they did in healthy donors.

With regard to this clone: Its antigen is unknown.

Expressed TCRB transcripts were sequenced, since all the RNA that had been isolated was reverse transcribed. Only in-frame clones appear in the TCRdb table, and some are missing; sequencing was by immunoSEQ multiplex PCR. This table has fewer than 25,000 clones, over 60% appearing once. It was via CD45RO/CCR7/CD25/CD127/CD95/CD27 that CD4+ naive, central memory, regulatory and stem cell-like memory cells were sorted. The length of the CDR3 is 18 residues. Germline lookup yields CDR1 MGHRA and CDR2 YSYEKL. The V end was cut by 0 bases, the J end by 11 bases, with 25 bases between. This clonotype was sampled from a woman between 40 and 50 years old in good health. The chain links TRBV4-1 to TRBJ1-4; TRBD1 is a possible D gene (5 bases). Sequencing used Tregs from blood. CDR3 region: CASSQDDAGHILLWKLFF. The CDR3 DNA reads as TGCGCCAGCAGCCAAGATGATGCAGGGCACATTTTATTATGGAAACTGTTTTTT.